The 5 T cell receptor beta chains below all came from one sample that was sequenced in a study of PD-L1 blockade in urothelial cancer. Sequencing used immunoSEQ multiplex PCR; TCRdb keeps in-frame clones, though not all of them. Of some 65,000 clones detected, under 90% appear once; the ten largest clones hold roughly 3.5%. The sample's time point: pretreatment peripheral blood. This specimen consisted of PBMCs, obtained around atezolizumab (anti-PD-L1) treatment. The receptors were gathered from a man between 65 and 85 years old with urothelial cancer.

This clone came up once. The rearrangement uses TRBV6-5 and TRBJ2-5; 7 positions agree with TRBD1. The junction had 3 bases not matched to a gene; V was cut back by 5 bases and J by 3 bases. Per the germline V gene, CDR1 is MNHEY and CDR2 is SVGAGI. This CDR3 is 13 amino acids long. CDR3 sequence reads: CASSTDREETQYF. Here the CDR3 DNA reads TGTGCCAGCAGTACCGACAGGGAAGAGACCCAGTACTTC.

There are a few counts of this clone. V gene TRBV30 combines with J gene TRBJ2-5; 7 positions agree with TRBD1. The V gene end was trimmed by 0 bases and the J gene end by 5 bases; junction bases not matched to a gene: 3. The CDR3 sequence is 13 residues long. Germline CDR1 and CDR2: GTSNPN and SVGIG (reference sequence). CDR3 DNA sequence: TGTGCCTGGAGTGTAACCAGGGGGGAGACCCAGTACTTC. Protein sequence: CAWSVTRGETQYF.

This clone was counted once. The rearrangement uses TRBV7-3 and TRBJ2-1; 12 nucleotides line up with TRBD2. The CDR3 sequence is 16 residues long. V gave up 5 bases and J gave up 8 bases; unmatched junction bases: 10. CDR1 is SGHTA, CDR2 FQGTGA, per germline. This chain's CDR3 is CASSPGLAGTVDEQFF. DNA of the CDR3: TGTGCCAGCAGCCCCGGACTAGCGGGAACGGTCGATGAGCAGTTCTTC.

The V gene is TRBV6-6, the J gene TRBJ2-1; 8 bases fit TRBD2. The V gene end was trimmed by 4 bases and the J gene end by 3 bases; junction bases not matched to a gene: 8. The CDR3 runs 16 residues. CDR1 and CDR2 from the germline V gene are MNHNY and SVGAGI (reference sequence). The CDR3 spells CASSSPTSDLYNEQFF. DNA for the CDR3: TGTGCCAGCAGTTCCCCGACTAGCGACCTCTACAATGAGCAGTTCTTC.

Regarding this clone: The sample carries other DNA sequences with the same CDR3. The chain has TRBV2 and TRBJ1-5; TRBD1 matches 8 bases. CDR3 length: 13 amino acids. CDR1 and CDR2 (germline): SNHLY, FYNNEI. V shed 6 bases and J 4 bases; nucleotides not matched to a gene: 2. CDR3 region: CASRTGDNQPQHF. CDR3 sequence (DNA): TGTGCCAGCAGGACAGGGGATAATCAGCCCCAGCATTTT.